Following are 21 T cell receptor beta chains from one sample sequenced in a study of metastatic and nonmetastatic thyroid tumors. Treatment of any kind had been given to no patient before thyroid surgery. MiXCR was used by TCRdb to re-call the PCR reads. The sample shows tens of thousands of clones, 20% of them seen only once. Material for sequencing was blood. These receptors were obtained from a female donor with papillary thyroid cancer or a benign thyroid nodule (not recorded which). Some clones in this sample may be carry-over from other donors' samples.

The chain uses TRBV12-3 or TRBV12-4 and TRBJ1-2, with TRBD1 matching 7 bases. Unmatched junction bases numbered 5, after V lost 1 base and J lost 3 bases. CDR3 length equals 15 residues. The CDR3 DNA reads as TGTGCCAGCAGTTTAGGACAGGGTAGTCACTATGGCTACACCTTC. Amino acids: CASSLGQGSHYGYTF.

This clone was counted ten times or more. The V and J genes are TRBV2 and TRBJ2-3; D uncertain. In germline, CDR1 is SNHLY, CDR2 FYNNEI. The CDR3 runs to 10 residues. Trimming shortened V by 7 bases and J by 7 bases, and 6 bases separated the two germline ends. Here the CDR3 reads CASNSNTQYF. Here the CDR3 DNA reads TGTGCCAGCAACTCAAATACGCAGTATTTT.

This clone was seen a single time. This chain joins TRBV5-6 and TRBJ1-2; D call uncertain. Germline V lookup: CDR1 SGHDT, CDR2 YYEEEE. V gave up 2 bases and J gave up 3 bases, with 5 bases separating them. The CDR3 runs to 12 residues. In DNA form, the CDR3 reads TGTGCCAGCAGCTTAAGGGACTATGGCTACACCTTC. Its translation: CASSLRDYGYTF.

By its share, this clone is medium-sized. This sequence joins TRBV7-2 and TRBJ2-7, with 7 nucleotides matching TRBD2. Germline values: CDR1 SGHTA, CDR2 FQGNSA. V gave up 5 bases and J gave up 1 base; unmatched junction bases: 17. The CDR3 has 18 residues. The CDR3 loop reads CASSLTSLAGVNSYEQYF. CDR3 DNA: TGTGCCAGCAGCCTGACCTCTCTGGCGGGAGTTAATTCCTACGAGCAGTACTTC.

This clone was observed a single time. The chain carries TRBV5-1 and TRBJ1-1; no clear D gene. Trimming stripped 1 base from V and 6 bases from J, with 10 bases between. Germline V gene sequence: CDR1 SGHRS, CDR2 YFSETQ. This CDR3 is 13 amino acids long. The CDR3 coding sequence is TGCGCCAGCAGCTTGTTGCGAGATTCTGAAGCTTTCTTT. Residues: CASSLLRDSEAFF.

About this clone: One junction end disagrees with the germline gene, perhaps due to a read error. This rearrangement joins TRBV20-1 to TRBJ1-2, with no clear D. Germline-derived CDR1 and CDR2 are DFQATT and SNEGSKA (reference sequence). This CDR3 spans 9 amino acids. Here the CDR3 DNA reads TGCAGCGCTAGATATGGCTACACCTTC. Protein sequence: CSARYGYTF.

This clone was recorded a few times. V is TRBV10-1 and J is TRBJ2-7; D is undetermined. The CDR3 length is 14 residues. Deletions cut 3 bases from V and 7 bases from J, with 16 bases between. From germline, CDR1 is WNHNN and CDR2 SYGVQD (reference sequence). The CDR3 sequence is CASSDVPAVGEQYF. The CDR3 DNA sequence: TGCGCCAGCAGTGATGTGCCGGCGGTTGGGGAGCAGTACTTC.

This clone has at least ten counts. The rearrangement links TRBV12-3 or TRBV12-4 to TRBJ2-1; 9 nucleotides agree with TRBD2. V trimming: 6 bases; J trimming: 2 bases; junction bases outside the gene matches: 5. The CDR3 spans 15 residues. CDR3 amino acids: CASSSAGGTYNEQFF. CDR3 nucleotides: TGTGCCAGCAGCTCAGCGGGAGGCACCTACAATGAGCAGTTCTTC.

In its sample, this clone was seen many times. V usage is TRBV5-1 and J usage is TRBJ2-3; tentative D call: TRBD2 (5 bases). Germline V gene lookup returns CDR1 SGHRS and CDR2 YFSETQ. V was trimmed by 3 bases and J by 5 bases, leaving 16 bases between them. The CDR3 runs 15 residues. Here the CDR3 DNA reads TGCGCCAGCAGCTCATCTAGCAACGGTGGAGATACGCAGTATTTT. Translated: CASSSSSNGGDTQYF.

The genes are TRBV27 and TRBJ2-1; 13 bases are a match to TRBD2. The CDR3 runs to 15 residues. The V and J ends lost 5 bases and 9 bases, in that order; junction bases with no gene match: 7. CDR1 and CDR2 from the germline V gene are MNHEY and SMNVEV (reference sequence). The CDR3 here is CASSQRTSGSSEQFF. The CDR3 coding sequence is TGTGCCAGCAGTCAGCGGACTAGCGGGAGCAGTGAGCAGTTCTTC.

The rearrangement joins TRBV11-2 to TRBJ2-5; possible D gene TRBD1, 6 bases. The CDR3 is made up of 14 amino acids. The germline V and J ends were trimmed by 5 bases and 3 bases, with 13 bases remaining between them. In germline, CDR1 is SGHAT, CDR2 FQNNGV. The CDR3 DNA follows: TGTGCCAGCAGCCTAGGGGGAAGGGAAGAGACCCAGTACTTC. It translates to CASSLGGREETQYF.

The V gene is TRBV20-1, the J gene TRBJ2-2; D possibly uses TRBD1 or TRBD2 (5 bases each). The CDR3 is 14 residues long. Germline assignment: CDR1 DFQATT and CDR2 SNEGSKA (reference sequence). Trimming removed 5 bases at V and 2 bases at J, with 12 bases between. In nucleotides, the CDR3 is TGCAGTGCTCCCCGGGGCGCCAACACCGGGGAGCTGTTTTTT. It codes for CSAPRGANTGELFF.

This clone was observed many times. V and J are TRBV15 and TRBJ1-6; D is unresolved. The germline V and J ends were trimmed by 1 base and 2 bases, with 9 bases remaining between them. The germline CDR1 and CDR2 sequences are LNHNV and YYDKDF (reference sequence). The CDR3 has 16 residues. The CDR3 spells CATSRGRLTYNSPLHF. DNA of the CDR3: TGTGCCACCAGCAGAGGCAGGCTCACCTATAATTCACCCCTCCACTTT.

This clone occurred many times. The chain links TRBV12-3 or TRBV12-4 to TRBJ2-1; perhaps TRBD2 as D (6 bases). CDR3 length: 15 amino acids. Between the trimmed V and J ends, which lost 6 bases and 10 bases, there was a span of 22 bases. The CDR3 bases are TGTGCCAGCAGCCGAAGACTAGACCCCCTCAGGGAGCAGTTCTTC. It translates to CASSRRLDPLREQFF.

The chain uses TRBV28 and TRBJ2-3, with D unresolved. Germline V gene lookup returns CDR1 MDHEN and CDR2 SYDVKM. The CDR3 covers 14 residues. V lost 7 bases and J lost 0, with 11 bases in between. This CDR3 is CASIFVSSTDTQYF. The CDR3, as DNA: TGTGCCAGCATCTTTGTTTCTAGCACAGATACGCAGTATTTT.

This clone was detected ten times or more. This chain uses TRBV14 with TRBJ2-2; TRBD1 matches at 8 bases. The ends lost 1 base at V and 4 bases at J; junction bases unmatched: 8. Germline V lookup: CDR1 SGHDN, CDR2 FVKESK. This CDR3 region has 17 residues. CDR3: CASSQGLGTGRTGELFF. The CDR3 bases are TGTGCCAGCAGCCAAGGATTAGGGACAGGTCGCACCGGGGAGCTGTTTTTT.

Points on this clone: A much larger clone lies one base from this, so it may be a read error. The chain is built from TRBV4-2 and TRBJ2-3, with 7 positions matching TRBD2. Per germline, CDR1 LGHNA and CDR2 YNFKEQ. There are 17 residues in the CDR3. The CDR3 DNA is TGTGTCAGCAGCTCAAACACTAGCGCCGTATTCACAGATACGCAGTATTTT. Protein product: CVSSSNTSAVFTDTQYF.

This clone was observed many times. V gene TRBV7-2 combines with J gene TRBJ2-3; TRBD2 aligns across 8 bases. The CDR3 loop spans 13 amino acids. The germline V gene has CDR1 SGHTA and CDR2 FQGNSA. V trimming: 4 bases; J trimming: 4 bases; junction bases outside the gene matches: 1. CDR3 residues: CASSWGLADTQYF. In DNA, the CDR3 is TGTGCCAGCAGCTGGGGACTAGCAGATACGCAGTATTTT.

V is TRBV2 and J is TRBJ2-7, with D unresolved. Germline V gene sequence: CDR1 SNHLY, CDR2 FYNNEI. The length of the CDR3 is 14 residues. Trimming removed 0 bases from V and 9 bases from J, with 15 bases in between. Here the CDR3 reads CASSEAQTNQGQYF. The CDR3 DNA reads TGTGCCAGCAGTGAAGCTCAAACAAATCAAGGGCAGTACTTC.

The DNA for the CDR3 is TGTGCCAGCAGCTCCTTAGCGGGAGGGCAATACAATGAGCAGTTCTTC. Amino acids: CASSSLAGGQYNEQFF. This chain connects TRBV11-1 to TRBJ2-1; 11 bases agree with TRBD2. Trimming took 4 bases from V and 4 from J; bases not matched to a gene: 6. Germline V gene data show CDR1 as SGHAT and CDR2 as FQDESV (reference sequence). This CDR3 contains 16 residues.

Concerning this clone: Sequence at one end of the junction differs from germline and may be a read error. This chain connects TRBV11-2 to TRBJ2-7; 7 bases line up with TRBD1. The germline CDR1 and CDR2 sequences are SGHAT and FQNNGV. This CDR3 has 16 residues. The CDR3 protein is CAGSLLSTGATYEQYF. CDR3 DNA sequence: TGTGCCGGCAGCTTATTGTCCACAGGGGCTACCTACGAGCAGTACTTC.